A single sample gave rise to the 15 T cell receptor beta chains below, sequenced in a study of blood T cell repertoires in COVID-19. Repertoires were generated with immunoSEQ multiplex PCR, while TCRdb's copy carries only in-frame clones and drops some. Found here are around 160,000 clones, 65% to 90% of them singletons; the top ten hold roughly 8.6%. Material: peripheral blood. The receptors here all came from a man aged 55 to 70 with acute or convalescent COVID-19.

The J gene is TRBJ1-5, the V gene TRBV4-1, with D possibly matching TRBD1 (5 bases). The V and J ends lost 1 base and 5 bases respectively, with 12 bases between them. Germline CDR1 is MGHRA and CDR2 is YSYEKL. The CDR3 runs to 15 residues. This chain's CDR3 is CASSQVEGDDQPQHF. The CDR3, as DNA: TGCGCCAGCAGCCAAGTTGAAGGGGATGATCAGCCCCAGCATTTT.

The chain joins TRBV18 to TRBJ2-1; 9 positions match TRBD1. The CDR3 has 15 amino acids. In germline, CDR1 is KGHSH, CDR2 LQKENI. V shed 3 bases, J shed 4 bases, and the junction held 4 bases outside the gene matches. The CDR3 DNA is TGTGCCAGCTCACCGAGGGACAGGGTATACAATGAGCAGTTCTTC. Encoded protein: CASSPRDRVYNEQFF.

In this sample, this clone turned up a few times. V is TRBV29-1 and J is TRBJ1-4; D remains unclear. V was clipped by 0 bases and J by 6 bases, with 8 bases between them. CDR1 SQVTM and CDR2 ANQGSEA come from the germline V gene. The CDR3 is 13 residues long. Here the CDR3 reads CSVEDGGDEKLFF. CDR3 coding DNA: TGCAGCGTTGAAGATGGAGGTGATGAAAAACTGTTTTTT. The variable domain in full, completed from reference TRBV29-1 and TRBJ1-4, reads SAVISQKPSRDICQRGTSLTIQCQVDSQVTMMFWYRQQPGQSLTLIATANQGSEATYESGFVIDKFPISRPNLTFSTLTVSNMSPEDSSIYLCSVEDGGDEKLFFGSGTQLSVL.

The rearrangement links TRBV7-3 to TRBJ2-3, with 7 positions matching TRBD2. The V segment lost 5 bases and the J segment 5 bases; nucleotides outside the gene matches: 1. The CDR3 consists of 12 residues. The V gene's germline CDR1 is SGHTA and CDR2 FQGTGA. As DNA, the CDR3 is TGTGCCAGCAGCCCGGGGGGAGATACGCAGTATTTT. Its protein is CASSPGGDTQYF.

This chain uses TRBV7-2 with TRBJ2-7; 12 bases match TRBD2. Trimming removed 5 bases from V and 4 bases from J; junction bases left unmatched: 3. The CDR3 is 14 residues long. Looked up from germline, CDR1 is SGHTA and CDR2 is FQGNSA. Here the CDR3 DNA reads TGTGCCAGCAGCCCGACTAGCGGGGGATACGAGCAGTACTTC. The encoded protein is CASSPTSGGYEQYF.

The chain uses TRBV6-5 and TRBJ2-5; tentative D call: TRBD1 (5 bases). V shed 2 bases and J shed 5 bases, with 12 bases lying between them. Germline-derived CDR1 and CDR2 are MNHEY and SVGAGI. The CDR3 length is 14 residues. CDR3 nucleotides: TGTGCCAGCAGTTACGGGGCATGGGCTGAGACCCAGTACTTC. It is translated as CASSYGAWAETQYF.

The chain recombines TRBV28 with TRBJ2-1; D may be TRBD2 (5 bases). Trimming removed 5 bases from V and 4 bases from J, with 9 bases in between. This CDR3 is built from 13 residues. The germline CDR1 and CDR2 sequences are MDHEN and SYDVKM. This CDR3 is CASSDGGYNEQFF. CDR3 in DNA: TGTGCCAGCAGTGATGGAGGATACAATGAGCAGTTCTTC. Using reference TRBV28 and TRBJ2-1 for the parts outside the CDR3, the full variable domain is DVKVTQSSRYLVKRTGEKVFLECVQDMDHENMFWYRQDPGLGLRLIYFSYDVKMKEKGDIPEGYSVSREKKERFSLILESASTNQTSMYLCASSDGGYNEQFFGPGTRLTVL.

The chain recombines TRBV18 with TRBJ2-1; 10 nucleotides agree with TRBD2. This CDR3 spans 16 amino acids. J was trimmed by 7 bases and V by 5 bases; bases with no gene match: 11. Per the germline V gene, CDR1 is KGHSH and CDR2 is LQKENI. CDR3 amino acids: CASSSPSGSFLNEQFF. The DNA of the CDR3 is TGTGCCAGCTCATCGCCTAGCGGGAGTTTTCTGAATGAGCAGTTCTTC.

The V gene is TRBV7-8, the J gene TRBJ2-7; 12 nucleotides align to TRBD2. Trimming cost V 2 bases and J 2 bases; bases outside gene matches: 4. The germline gives CDR1 SGHVS, CDR2 FQNEAQ. CDR3 length: 16 residues. The CDR3 here is CASSLPTSGRTYEQYF. The CDR3 DNA follows: TGTGCCAGCAGCTTACCGACTAGCGGGAGAACCTACGAGCAGTACTTC.

The J gene is TRBJ1-1, the V gene TRBV5-1; TRBD1 matches at 12 bases. V lost 5 bases and J lost 13; bases outside the gene matches: 18. Looked up from germline, CDR1 is SGHRS and CDR2 is YFSETQ. This CDR3 comprises 16 residues. The CDR3 DNA sequence: TGCGCCAGCAGTACGCCCGGGACAGGGGGCGCCGGTCGAAATTTCTTT. Translation: CASSTPGTGGAGRNFF.

V usage is TRBV10-3 and J usage is TRBJ1-3, with a tentative D call TRBD1 (5 bases). Germline assignment: CDR1 ENHRY and CDR2 SYGVKD. This CDR3 has 16 amino acids. Trimming removed 6 bases from V and 2 bases from J, with 17 bases in between. The CDR3 nucleotides read TGTGCCATCAGGGGTGGGAGGGGACTGCCTGGAAACACCATATATTTT. This translates into CAIRGGRGLPGNTIYF.

The chain has TRBV4-1 and TRBJ1-5, with no clear D. Trimming shortened V by 1 base and J by 4 bases, and 11 bases separated the two germline ends. This CDR3 is built from 15 residues. Germline V gene lookup returns CDR1 MGHRA and CDR2 YSYEKL. CDR3 region: CASSQVRGPNQPQHF. The CDR3 DNA reads as TGCGCCAGCAGCCAAGTCAGAGGGCCAAATCAGCCCCAGCATTTT.

This clone has just a few counts. The CDR3 sequence is CASSLQSAGADTQYF. The CDR3 bases are TGCGCCAGCAGCTTGCAGTCCGCAGGGGCAGATACGCAGTATTTT. This chain links TRBV5-1 with TRBJ2-3; D possibly corresponds to TRBD1 (6 bases). The CDR3 runs to 15 residues. The V end lost 1 base, the J end lost 4 bases, and 13 bases lay between the germline ends. From germline, CDR1 is SGHRS and CDR2 YFSETQ.

The V and J genes are TRBV30 and TRBJ2-5; no clear D gene. The V gene lost 3 bases and the J gene lost 4 bases, with 6 bases spanning the gap. Germline V gives CDR1 GTSNPN, CDR2 SVGIG (reference sequence). The CDR3 is made up of 11 amino acids. This CDR3 reads CAWSFRETQYF. CDR3 nucleotide sequence: TGTGCCTGGAGCTTCAGAGAGACCCAGTACTTC.

The rearrangement uses TRBV7-2 and TRBJ2-7; TRBD2 is a possible D gene (6 bases). V lost 5 bases, J lost 2 bases, and 10 bases lay in between. This CDR3 is 13 amino acids long. CDR1 and CDR2 from the germline V gene are SGHTA and FQGNSA. CDR3 region: CASSLSGPYEQYF. CDR3 bases: TGTGCCAGCAGCCTTAGCGGACCCTACGAGCAGTACTTC. Complete variable domain (other parts from reference TRBV7-2 and TRBJ2-7): GAGVSQSPSNKVTEKGKDVELRCDPISGHTALYWYRQSLGQGLEFLIYFQGNSAPDKSGLPSDRFSAERTGGSVSTLTIQRTQQEDSAVYLCASSLSGPYEQYFGPGTRLTVT.